This T cell receptor beta chain came from a study of blood T cell repertoires in COVID-19. Study details: Samples taken during acute and convalescent COVID-19 were collected in the United States, Italy and Spain. Sources were T cells, B-cell-depleted T cells, or PBMCs; the material itself was cDNA or gDNA.

As originally analysed: Amplifying reference gene primers gave estimates of nucleated cell counts. TCRdb's table, derived via immunoSEQ multiplex PCR, lists solely in-frame clones and lacks some. The V and J calls and clone size come from that table; D and trimming were worked out from the DNA. The data show 130,000 or so clones, with about 86% seen just once and 8.4% held by the top ten. The sequence was collected from a woman between 55 and 75 years old with active or convalescent COVID-19. Material: peripheral blood.

The CDR3 loop is CASKVGQGYGYTF. In DNA, the CDR3 is TGTGCCAGCAAAGTGGGGCAGGGCTATGGCTACACCTTC. The chain joins TRBV27 to TRBJ1-2; TRBD1 is a possible D gene (5 bases). This CDR3 has 13 residues. Germline CDR1 and CDR2: MNHEY and SMNVEV (reference sequence). Trimming stripped 7 bases from V and 4 bases from J, with 13 bases between.